One sample yielded the 12 T cell receptor beta chains listed below, sequenced in a study of CD8 T cells in Susac syndrome. Random hexamers were used to reverse transcribe the RNA input (about 0.5 to 1 ug). TCRdb passed the immunoSEQ multiplex PCR reads through MiXCR, listing each CDR3 protein once. The repertoire holds about 130,000 distinct CDR3 sequences, roughly 80% seen once, with more than 0.5% in the top ten. Sequencing used CD8+ T cells from PBMCs. The receptor set was obtained from a human donor with multiple sclerosis.

The rearrangement uses TRBV7-6 and TRBJ1-1, with TRBD1 matching 10 bases. The CDR3 runs to 13 residues. Germline CDR1 SGHVS, CDR2 FNYEAQ. Trimming removed 1 base from V and 7 bases from J; junction bases left unmatched: 0. The CDR3 DNA sequence: TGTGCCAGCAGCTTAGGGGACAGGGGTGAAGCTTTCTTT. It encodes CASSLGDRGEAFF.

This clonotype was seen only once. This sequence joins TRBV2 and TRBJ2-3; weak D call: TRBD2 (5 bases). Germline V CDR1 and CDR2: SNHLY, FYNNEI. The CDR3 extends over 15 amino acids. Trimming pared 10 bases from V and 0 bases from J, leaving 17 bases between. CDR3 sequence (DNA): TGTGCCACAGAAGTCGGACTTACTAGCACAGATACGCAGTATTTT. Translation gives CATEVGLTSTDTQYF.

This clonotype showed up just once. The rearrangement uses TRBV9 and TRBJ2-2, with 7 nucleotides matching TRBD2. Per the germline V gene, CDR1 is SGDLS and CDR2 is YYNGEE. Losses at the gene ends were 3 bases for V and 2 bases for J; bases not matched to a gene: 7. This CDR3 is 16 amino acids long. CDR3 in amino acids: CASSGGGSYNTGELFF. The DNA of the CDR3 is TGTGCCAGCAGCGGGGGAGGGAGTTATAACACCGGGGAGCTGTTTTTT.

The chain links TRBV20-1 to TRBJ1-1, with D possibly matching TRBD1 (6 bases). Trimming pared 2 bases from V and 0 bases from J, leaving 16 bases between. The CDR3 is 16 amino acids. CDR1 is DFQATT and CDR2 is SNEGSKA in the germline V gene (reference sequence). CDR3 sequence reads: CSARLGTRYMNTEAFF. The CDR3 nucleotides read TGCAGTGCTAGACTCGGGACACGGTACATGAACACTGAAGCTTTCTTT.

This clonotype has just one count. The chain joins TRBV12-3 or TRBV12-4 to TRBJ2-1; unclear D gene. V was cut by 3 bases and J by 5 bases, with 11 bases left in between. The CDR3 sequence is 14 residues long. The chain's CDR3 is CASSFFLQNNEQFF. CDR3 coding DNA: TGTGCCAGCAGTTTTTTTTTACAGAACAATGAGCAGTTCTTC.

This chain connects TRBV12-3 or TRBV12-4 to TRBJ2-7; weak D call: TRBD2 (6 bases). This CDR3 is 13 amino acids long. In DNA form, the CDR3 reads TGTGTCAGCAGTTTCGGGAGTGGGTACGAGCAGTACGTC. It specifies CVSSFGSGYEQYV.

The V gene is TRBV27, the J gene TRBJ2-7; D is unresolved. The CDR3 spans 14 residues. Trimming took 0 bases from V and 7 from J, leaving 13 bases between them. Germline V CDR1 and CDR2: MNHEY, SMNVEV (reference sequence). CDR3: CASSLSLLVTEQYF. For the CDR3, the DNA is TGTGCCAGCAGTTTATCCCTTTTGGTGACAGAGCAGTACTTC.

The chain uses TRBV4-2 and TRBJ2-2; 10 bases are a match to TRBD1. This CDR3 is 16 amino acids long. V shed 3 bases, J shed 5 bases, and the junction held 6 bases outside the gene matches. The germline V gene encodes CDR1 LGHNA and CDR2 YNFKEQ. CDR3 DNA sequence: TGTGCCAGCAGCCATGGACAGGGGGTCGAGACCGGGGAGCTGTTTTTT. Translating it yields CASSHGQGVETGELFF.

The chain uses TRBV20-1 and TRBJ2-3; tentative D call: TRBD2 (5 bases). Germline values: CDR1 DFQATT, CDR2 SNEGSKA (reference sequence). V was clipped by 2 bases and J by 2 bases, with 14 bases between them. There are 15 residues in the CDR3. The CDR3 loop is CSARQLLDFTDTQYF. The CDR3 DNA reads TGCAGTGCTAGACAATTACTGGACTTCACAGATACGCAGTATTTT.

V usage is TRBV7-9 and J usage is TRBJ2-3; 11 nucleotides line up with TRBD2. The CDR3 covers 16 residues. Germline V gene lookup returns CDR1 SEHNR and CDR2 FQNEAQ (reference sequence). Trimming cost V 4 bases and J 0 bases; bases outside gene matches: 3. The CDR3 is CASSWGTSGSTDTQYF. The CDR3 DNA follows: TGTGCCAGCAGCTGGGGGACTAGCGGTAGCACAGATACGCAGTATTTT. Filled out from reference TRBV7-9 and TRBJ2-3, the complete variable domain reads DTGVSQNPRHKITKRGQNVTFRCDPISEHNRLYWYRQTLGQGPEFLTYFQNEAQLEKSRLLSDRFSAERPKGSFSTLEIQRTEQGDSAMYLCASSWGTSGSTDTQYFGPGTRLTVL.

The chain is built from TRBV7-2 and TRBJ2-7; 10 nucleotides align to TRBD2. This CDR3 has 15 residues. Looked up from germline, CDR1 is SGHTA and CDR2 is FQGNSA. The V segment lost 4 bases and the J segment 3 bases; nucleotides outside the gene matches: 6. The CDR3 region has the DNA TGTGCCAGCAGCTCACCCCTAGCGGGAGTCTACGAGCAGTACGTC. It specifies CASSSPLAGVYEQYV.

The chain carries TRBV27 and TRBJ1-6; tentative D call: TRBD1 (6 bases). The CDR3 length is 15 residues. Germline V lookup: CDR1 MNHEY, CDR2 SMNVEV (reference sequence). Trimming stripped 4 bases from V and 4 bases from J, with 11 bases between. CDR3 nucleotide sequence: TGTGCCAGCAGTTCAGGGGTCAAATATAATTCACCCCTCCACTTT. Translation gives CASSSGVKYNSPLHF.